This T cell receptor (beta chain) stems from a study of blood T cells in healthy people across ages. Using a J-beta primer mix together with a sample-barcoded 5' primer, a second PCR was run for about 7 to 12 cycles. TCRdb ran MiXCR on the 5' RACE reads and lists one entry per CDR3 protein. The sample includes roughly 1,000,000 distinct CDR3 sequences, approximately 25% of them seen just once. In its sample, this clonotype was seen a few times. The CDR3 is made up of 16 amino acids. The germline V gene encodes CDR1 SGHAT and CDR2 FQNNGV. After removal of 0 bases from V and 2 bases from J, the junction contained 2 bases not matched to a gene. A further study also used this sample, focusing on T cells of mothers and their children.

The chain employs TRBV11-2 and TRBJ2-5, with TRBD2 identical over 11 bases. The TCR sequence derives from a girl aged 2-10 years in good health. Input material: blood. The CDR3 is CASSLERLAGQETQYF. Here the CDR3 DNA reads TGTGCCAGCAGCTTAGAGAGACTAGCGGGACAAGAGACCCAGTACTTC.